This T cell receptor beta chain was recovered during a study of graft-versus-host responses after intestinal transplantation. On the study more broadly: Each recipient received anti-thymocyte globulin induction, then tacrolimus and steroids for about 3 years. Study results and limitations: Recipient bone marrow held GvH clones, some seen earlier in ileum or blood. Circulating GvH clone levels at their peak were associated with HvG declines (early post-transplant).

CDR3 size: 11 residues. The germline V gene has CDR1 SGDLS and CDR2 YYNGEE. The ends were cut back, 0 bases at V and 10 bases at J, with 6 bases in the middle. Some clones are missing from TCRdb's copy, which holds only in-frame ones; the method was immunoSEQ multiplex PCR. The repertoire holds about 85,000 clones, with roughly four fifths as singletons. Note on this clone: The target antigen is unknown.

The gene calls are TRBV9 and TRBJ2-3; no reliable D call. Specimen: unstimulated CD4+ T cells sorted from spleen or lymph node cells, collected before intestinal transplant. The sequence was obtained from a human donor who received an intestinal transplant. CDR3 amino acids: CASSVGSAQYF. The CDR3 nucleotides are TGTGCCAGCAGCGTAGGAAGCGCGCAGTATTTT.